A selection of T cell receptor beta chains follows, all from one sample in a study of T cells after yellow fever vaccination. TCRdb independently ran MiXCR on the 5' RACE reads; one entry per CDR3 protein. The sample carries 600,000 to 750,000 distinct CDR3 sequences, over 9% recorded once. The input for sequencing was PBMCs, taken on the day of the yellow fever booster vaccination. The receptor set was obtained from a man aged 25 to 45 who received the YFV17D yellow fever vaccine. Both conserved end residues are part of each CDR3. The D gene is left open where the match is weak. Size is omitted from some rows. Given values are once, few, many or a class for expanded clones.

V	D	length	J	size	CDR3	DNA
TRBV11-2	NA	12	TRBJ2-1	few	CASSRTRAEQFF	TGTGCCAGCAGCCGAACCCGGGCGGAGCAGTTCTTC
TRBV7-3	NA	15	TRBJ2-2	few	CASSLSPRNTGELFF	TGTGCCAGCAGCTTATCCCCCAGAAACACCGGGGAGCTGTTTTTT
TRBV4-1	NA	13	TRBJ2-5	NA	CASSQEQLETQYF	TGCGCCAGCAGCCAAGAACAGTTGGAGACCCAGTACTTC
TRBV2	TRBD1	16	TRBJ2-2	NA	CASSERDRANTGELFF	TGTGCCAGCAGTGAACGGGACAGGGCGAACACCGGGGAGCTGTTTTTT
TRBV20-1	NA	14	TRBJ2-1	NA	CSAFGREGYNEQFF	TGCAGTGCCTTCGGCAGGGAAGGGTACAATGAGCAGTTCTTC
TRBV6-4	TRBD2	17	TRBJ2-2	few	CASSPRAGASTRRELFF	TGTGCCAGCAGCCCCCGAGCGGGAGCATCCACCCGAAGGGAGCTGTTTTTT
TRBV5-1	NA	12	TRBJ2-3	many	CASSGVGDTQYF	TGCGCCAGCAGCGGAGTTGGAGATACGCAGTATTTT
TRBV20-1	NA	14	TRBJ1-5	many	CSAYDIYSNQPQHF	TGCAGTGCTTATGACATTTATAGCAATCAGCCCCAGCATTTT
TRBV30	NA	15	TRBJ2-7	few	CAWVSPGTGTYEQYF	TGTGCCTGGGTGTCCCCCGGGACGGGGACCTACGAGCAGTACTTC
TRBV21-1	NA	16	TRBJ2-3	NA	CASSKKAGGPGDTQYF	TGTGCCAGCAGCAAAAAGGCGGGAGGGCCGGGAGATACGCAGTATTTT
TRBV7-3	NA	13	TRBJ2-1	few	CASSSASSSEQFF	TGTGCCAGCAGCTCCGCTTCATCATCGGAGCAGTTCTTC
TRBV30	NA	12	TRBJ1-2	NA	CAWSVLGTGYTF	TGTGCCTGGAGTGTACTAGGGACTGGCTACACCTTC
TRBV6-1	TRBD2	14	TRBJ2-1	many	CASGGLAAYNEQFF	TGTGCCAGCGGTGGACTAGCGGCCTACAATGAGCAGTTCTTC
TRBV6-5	NA	14	TRBJ2-3	few	CASSYRGWRDTQYF	TGTGCCAGCAGTTACAGGGGGTGGAGAGATACGCAGTATTTT
TRBV23-1	NA	15	TRBJ2-2	few	CASSQSTANTGELFF	TGCGCCAGCAGTCAATCGACAGCGAACACCGGGGAGCTGTTTTTT
TRBV6-5	NA	15	TRBJ1-6	few	CASSYTAGNNSPLHF	TGTGCCAGCAGTTACACGGCGGGGAATAATTCACCCCTCCACTTT
TRBV7-6	NA	17	TRBJ2-7	few	CASSLVPEGVRRNEQYF	TGTGCCAGCAGCTTAGTACCAGAGGGAGTGAGGAGAAACGAGCAGTACTTC
TRBV5-6	TRBD2	17	TRBJ2-2	few	CASSLGTSGKNTGELFF	TGTGCCAGCAGCTTAGGGACTAGCGGGAAGAACACCGGGGAGCTGTTTTTT
TRBV6-2/TRBV6-3	NA	16	TRBJ2-2	NA	CASSHSRDANTGELFF	TGTGCCAGCAGCCATAGCCGGGACGCAAACACCGGGGAGCTGTTTTTT
TRBV2	NA	13	TRBJ2-4	few	CASWGWAKNIQYF	TGTGCCAGCTGGGGCTGGGCCAAAAACATTCAGTACTTC
TRBV7-2	TRBD1	15	TRBJ2-3	many	CASRQPGQGANTQYF	TGTGCCAGCCGGCAACCGGGACAGGGGGCGAATACGCAGTATTTT
TRBV30	NA	12	TRBJ2-5	NA	CARRRDVETQYF	TGTGCCCGGAGAAGGGACGTAGAGACCCAGTACTTC
TRBV5-5	NA	14	TRBJ1-2	many	CASSLWQGDYGYTF	TGTGCCAGCAGCTTGTGGCAGGGTGATTATGGCTACACCTTC
TRBV24-1	NA	13	TRBJ2-3	NA	CATGSRTHVPQYF	TGTGCCACCGGGTCCCGGACCCACGTCCCGCAGTATTTT
TRBV18	NA	14	TRBJ1-5	few	CASSPPGGDQPQHF	TGTGCCAGCTCACCTCCTGGCGGCGATCAGCCCCAGCATTTT
TRBV27	NA	13	TRBJ1-4	few	CASSETSNEKLFF	TGTGCCAGCAGTGAAACATCTAATGAAAAACTGTTTTTT
TRBV18	NA	13	TRBJ2-5	NA	CASSPPPGETQYF	TGTGCCAGCTCACCACCCCCGGGGGAGACCCAGTACTTC
TRBV30	NA	12	TRBJ1-2	few	CAWRDPLSGYTF	TGTGCCTGGAGAGACCCGTTGAGTGGCTACACCTTC
TRBV29-1	TRBD2	14	TRBJ2-1	NA	CSFWTSGRRNEQFF	TGCAGCTTCTGGACTAGCGGGAGACGTAATGAGCAGTTCTTC
TRBV7-9	TRBD2	15	TRBJ2-5	NA	CASSSGTSAPGAQYF	TGTGCCAGCAGCTCCGGGACTAGCGCCCCAGGGGCCCAGTACTTC
TRBV20-1	TRBD2	16	TRBJ2-3	many	CSARGGAGGSTDTQYF	TGCAGTGCTAGAGGGGGAGCGGGAGGTTCGACAGATACGCAGTATTTT